One and the same sample provided the 14 T cell receptor beta chains below, sequenced in a study of T cells in localized non-small cell lung cancer. Data came from immunoSEQ multiplex PCR; TCRdb stores just in-frame clones and leaves some out. The table shows about 53,000 clones, with over 80% occurring only once. The sample was peripheral blood mononuclear cells, taken before any cancer treatment. The receptors shown here come from a man aged 40 to 70 with stage III lung adenocarcinoma.

The CDR3 here is CASSVSGGARETQYF. In nucleotides, the CDR3 is TGTGCCAGCAGCGTTAGCGGGGGGGCTCGGGAGACCCAGTACTTC. The chain uses TRBV9 and TRBJ2-5, with 11 bases lining up with TRBD2. The CDR3 consists of 15 residues. V lost 2 bases to trimming and J lost 5 bases; unmatched junction nucleotides: 5. The germline V gene encodes CDR1 SGDLS and CDR2 YYNGEE. Full variable domain (missing parts from reference TRBV9 and TRBJ2-5): DSGVTQTPKHLITATGQRVTLRCSPRSGDLSVYWYQQSLDQGLQFLIQYYNGEERAKGNILERFSAQQFPDLHSELNLSSLELGDSALYFCASSVSGGARETQYFGPGTRLLVL.

The genes are TRBV15 and TRBJ1-1; D might be TRBD1 (5 bases). CDR3 length: 15 amino acids. With 4 bases removed from V and 3 bases from J, the gap between germline ends came to 15 bases. Per germline, CDR1 LNHNV and CDR2 YYDKDF (reference sequence). In DNA form, the CDR3 reads TGTGCCACCAGCACGGAGACGAGGGGATACACTGAAGCTTTCTTT. This gives the protein CATSTETRGYTEAFF.

The chain uses TRBV4-2 and TRBJ1-5; D is perhaps TRBD1 (6 bases). Trimming shortened V by 0 bases and J by 3 bases, and 9 bases separated the two germline ends. CDR1 and CDR2 (germline): LGHNA, YNFKEQ. The CDR3 loop spans 15 amino acids. The CDR3: CASSQDGQPNQPQHF. The CDR3 nucleotides read TGTGCCAGCAGCCAAGATGGACAGCCCAATCAGCCCCAGCATTTT.

Comment on this clone: One junction end disagrees with the germline gene, perhaps due to a read error. The J gene is TRBJ1-5, the V gene TRBV5-1; 9 bases map to TRBD1. CDR3 size: 14 residues. Germline loops: CDR1 SGHRS, CDR2 YFSETQ. The CDR3 is CASSPTGGHQPQHF. In DNA, the CDR3 is TGCGCCAGCAGCCCGACAGGGGGTCATCAACCCCAGCATTTT. Full variable domain (rest looked up from reference TRBV5-1 and TRBJ1-5): KAGVTQTPRYLIKTRGQQVTLSCSPISGHRSVSWYQQTPGQGLQFLFEYFSETQRNKGNFPGRFSGRQFSNSRSEMNVSTLELGDSALYLCASSPTGGHQPQHFGDGTRLSIL.

The chain is built from TRBV18 and TRBJ2-7; 7 nucleotides align to TRBD1. Per germline, CDR1 KGHSH and CDR2 LQKENI. The ends lost 6 bases at V and 3 bases at J; junction bases unmatched: 5. This CDR3 has 13 amino acids. CDR3 amino acids: CASSSNRGYEQYF. As DNA, the CDR3 is TGTGCCAGCTCCTCTAACAGGGGCTACGAGCAGTACTTC.

V is TRBV9 and J is TRBJ1-2; a possible D gene is TRBD1 (6 bases). CDR3 length equals 18 residues. CDR1 is SGDLS, CDR2 YYNGEE, per germline. Trimming removed 0 bases from V and 1 base from J, with 19 bases in between. As DNA, the CDR3 is TGTGCCAGCAGCGTAGGATTGGGGGCCTCCCTTTTTAACTATGGCTACACCTTC. Encoded protein: CASSVGLGASLFNYGYTF.

The chain couples TRBV7-9 to TRBJ1-6; 10 nucleotides align to TRBD1. The CDR3 has 15 amino acids. The ends lost 1 base at V and 10 bases at J; junction bases unmatched: 4. Germline V CDR1 and CDR2: SEHNR, FQNEAQ (reference sequence). CDR3 DNA sequence: TGTGCCAGCAGCTTAGAGGGACAGGGGACGTCACCCCTCCACTTT. Encoded protein: CASSLEGQGTSPLHF.

V gene TRBV7-9 combines with J gene TRBJ2-1, with 11 bases fitting TRBD2. There are 16 residues in the CDR3. The junction had 10 bases not matched to a gene; V was cut back by 5 bases and J by 7 bases. Germline values: CDR1 SEHNR, CDR2 FQNEAQ (reference sequence). This chain's CDR3 is CASSRGLAGGVNEQFF. The CDR3 DNA reads TGTGCCAGCAGCCGAGGTCTAGCGGGGGGCGTAAATGAGCAGTTCTTC.

The CDR3 region is CAISPGETLSYEQYF. The CDR3 DNA follows: TGTGCCATCAGTCCCGGGGAGACACTTTCCTACGAGCAGTACTTC. The chain couples TRBV10-3 to TRBJ2-7; the D gene is possibly TRBD2 (5 bases). V was clipped by 5 bases and J by 1 base, with 15 bases between them. This CDR3 region has 15 residues. Germline CDR1 and CDR2: ENHRY and SYGVKD.

V and J are TRBV6-4 and TRBJ2-2, with no clear D. The length of the CDR3 is 16 residues. Germline V gives CDR1 MRHNA, CDR2 SNTAGT. V was trimmed by 0 bases and J by 2 bases, leaving 10 bases between them. This CDR3 reads CASSDSISANTGELFF. CDR3 DNA sequence: TGTGCCAGCAGTGACTCGATTTCCGCAAACACCGGGGAGCTGTTTTTT.

The rearrangement joins TRBV7-9 to TRBJ2-2, with D uncertain. Germline values: CDR1 SEHNR, CDR2 FQNEAQ (reference sequence). The V end was cut by 5 bases, the J end by 11 bases, with 12 bases between. The CDR3 runs 12 residues. The CDR3 region is CASSGNHLELFF. The CDR3 coding sequence is TGTGCCAGCAGCGGAAACCACCTAGAGCTGTTTTTT.

The chain uses TRBV19 and TRBJ2-5; D possibly corresponds to TRBD1 (5 bases). Between the trimmed V and J ends, which lost 1 base and 0 bases, there was a span of 6 bases. The CDR3 runs to 14 residues. CDR1 is LNHDA and CDR2 is SQIVND in the germline V gene (reference sequence). CDR3 nucleotide sequence: TGTGCCAGTAGTATAGGACAGAACCAAGAGACCCAGTACTTC. Amino acid sequence: CASSIGQNQETQYF.

This clone was counted a few times. Other DNA sequences from this sample encode an identical CDR3 as well. The rearrangement uses TRBV6-5 and TRBJ1-1; no clear D gene. The germline V gene has CDR1 MNHEY and CDR2 SVGAGI. This CDR3 region has 12 residues. The V and J ends lost 0 bases and 1 base respectively, with 0 bases between them. CDR3 protein: CASSYSNTEAFF. CDR3 in DNA: TGTGCCAGCAGTTACTCGAACACTGAAGCTTTCTTT.

This clone is a singleton in its sample. The chain uses TRBV2 and TRBJ1-6; no clear D gene. The CDR3 is 15 residues long. V was clipped by 6 bases and J by 9 bases, with 18 bases between them. Germline assignment: CDR1 SNHLY and CDR2 FYNNEI. CDR3 sequence: CASRELDRRSSPLHF. The CDR3, as DNA: TGTGCCAGCAGAGAATTGGACCGGCGGAGTTCACCCCTCCACTTT.